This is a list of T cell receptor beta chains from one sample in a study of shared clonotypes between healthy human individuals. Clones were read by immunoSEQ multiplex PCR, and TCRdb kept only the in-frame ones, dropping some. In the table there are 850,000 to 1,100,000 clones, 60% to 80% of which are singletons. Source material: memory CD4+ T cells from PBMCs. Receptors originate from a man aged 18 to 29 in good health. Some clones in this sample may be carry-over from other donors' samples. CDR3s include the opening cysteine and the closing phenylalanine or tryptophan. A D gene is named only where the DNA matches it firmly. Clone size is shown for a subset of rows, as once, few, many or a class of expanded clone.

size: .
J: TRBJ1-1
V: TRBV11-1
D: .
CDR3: CASSLIWASAEAFF
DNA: TGTGCCAGCAGCTTAATCTGGGCCTCAGCTGAAGCTTTCTTT

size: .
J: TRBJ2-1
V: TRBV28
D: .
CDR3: CASRGGPTYNEQFF
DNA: TGTGCCAGCAGGGGGGGACCCACCTACAATGAGCAGTTCTTC

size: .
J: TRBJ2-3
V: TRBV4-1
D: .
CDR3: CASSPRVAASTDTQYF
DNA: TGCGCCAGCAGCCCCCGGGTAGCGGCCAGCACAGATACGCAGTATTTT

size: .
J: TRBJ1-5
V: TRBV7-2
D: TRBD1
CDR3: CASSLSGQVYNQPQHF
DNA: TGTGCCAGCAGCTTGTCCGGACAGGTCTACAATCAGCCCCAGCATTTT

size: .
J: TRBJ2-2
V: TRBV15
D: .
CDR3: CATSLGTNTGELFF
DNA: TGTGCCACCAGCCTTGGGACAAACACCGGGGAGCTGTTTTTT

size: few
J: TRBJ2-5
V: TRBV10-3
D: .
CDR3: CAISESRGRAEETQYF
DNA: TGTGCCATCAGTGAGTCCCGGGGCCGGGCTGAAGAGACCCAGTACTTC

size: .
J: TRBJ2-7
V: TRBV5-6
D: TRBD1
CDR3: CASSLGQGRYEQYF
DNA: TGTGCCAGCAGCTTGGGACAGGGGCGCTACGAGCAGTACTTC

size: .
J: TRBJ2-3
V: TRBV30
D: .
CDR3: CAWSREGLPTSTDTQYF
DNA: TGTGCCTGGAGTAGGGAAGGGTTACCAACTAGCACAGATACGCAGTATTTT

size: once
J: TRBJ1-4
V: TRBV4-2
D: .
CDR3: CASSQEQGTNEKLFF
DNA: TGTGCCAGCAGCCAAGAACAGGGAACTAATGAAAAACTGTTTTTT

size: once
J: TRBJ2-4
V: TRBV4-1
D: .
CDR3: CASSQVGGRGQNIQYF
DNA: TGCGCCAGCAGCCAAGTTGGAGGAAGGGGCCAAAACATTCAGTACTTC

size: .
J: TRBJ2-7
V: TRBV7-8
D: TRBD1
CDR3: CASSLTRQGAYEQYF
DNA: TGTGCCAGCAGCCTCACCCGACAGGGGGCCTACGAGCAGTACTTC

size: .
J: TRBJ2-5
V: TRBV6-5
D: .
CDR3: CASSFIGETQYF
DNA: TGTGCCAGCAGTTTTATTGGCGAGACCCAGTACTTC

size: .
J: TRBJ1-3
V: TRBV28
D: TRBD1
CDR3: CASSRHGRGRVNGNTIYF
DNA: TGTGCCAGCAGCCGACACGGCAGGGGGCGCGTAAACGGAAACACCATATATTTT

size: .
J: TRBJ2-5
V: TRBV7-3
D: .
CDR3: CASSLVLQETQYF
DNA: TGTGCCAGCAGCTTAGTGCTCCAAGAGACCCAGTACTTC

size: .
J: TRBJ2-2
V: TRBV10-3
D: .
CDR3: CAISDEVGIAGELFF
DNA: TGTGCCATCAGTGATGAGGTCGGGATAGCCGGGGAGCTGTTTTTT

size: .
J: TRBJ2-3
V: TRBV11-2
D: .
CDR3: CASSLVPGIGTDTQYF
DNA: TGTGCCAGCAGCTTAGTACCAGGGATCGGAACAGATACGCAGTATTTT

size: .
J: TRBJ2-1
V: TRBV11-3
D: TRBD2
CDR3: CASSQRRLAGIDEQFF
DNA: TGTGCCAGCAGCCAAAGGCGGCTAGCGGGAATCGATGAGCAGTTCTTC

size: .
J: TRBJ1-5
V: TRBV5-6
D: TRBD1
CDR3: CASSPGTGRGSDQPQHF
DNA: TGTGCCAGCAGCCCCGGGACAGGGAGAGGTTCGGATCAGCCCCAGCATTTT

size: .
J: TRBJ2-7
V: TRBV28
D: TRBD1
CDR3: CASSPLPGTGNYEQYF
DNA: TGTGCCAGCAGTCCCCTTCCTGGGACAGGGAACTACGAGCAGTACTTC

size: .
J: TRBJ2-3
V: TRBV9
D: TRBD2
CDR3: CASSVGSSGMADTQYF
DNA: TGTGCCAGCAGCGTTGGGTCTAGCGGGATGGCAGATACGCAGTATTTT

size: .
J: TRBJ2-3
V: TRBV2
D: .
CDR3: CASSVVDTQYF
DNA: TGTGCCAGCAGTGTAGTAGATACGCAGTATTTT

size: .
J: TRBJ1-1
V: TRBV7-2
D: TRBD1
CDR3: CASSLAGGGWDTEAFF
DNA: TGTGCCAGCAGCTTGGCAGGGGGCGGCTGGGACACTGAAGCTTTCTTT

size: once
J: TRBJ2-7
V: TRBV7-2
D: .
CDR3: CASSATGGPYEQYF
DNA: TGTGCCAGCAGCGCTACCGGAGGGCCTTACGAGCAGTACTTC

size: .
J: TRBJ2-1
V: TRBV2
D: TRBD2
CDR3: CASSDPGLAPRNEQFF
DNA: TGTGCCAGCAGTGACCCGGGACTAGCGCCACGCAATGAGCAGTTCTTC

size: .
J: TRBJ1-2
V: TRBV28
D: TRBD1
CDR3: CASSRTGAGGYTF
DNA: TGTGCCAGCAGCCGGACAGGGGCGGGGGGCTACACCTTC

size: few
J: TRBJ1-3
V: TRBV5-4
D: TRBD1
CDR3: CASSSGTGGGSGNTIYF
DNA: TGTGCCAGCAGCTCCGGGACAGGGGGTGGTTCTGGAAACACCATATATTTT

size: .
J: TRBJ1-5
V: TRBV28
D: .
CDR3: CASSPGGGSNQPQHF
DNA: TGTGCCAGCAGTCCCGGGGGGGGTAGCAATCAGCCCCAGCATTTT

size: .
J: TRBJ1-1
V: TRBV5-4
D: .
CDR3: CASSPGGMNTEAFF
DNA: TGTGCCAGCAGCCCCGGAGGGATGAACACTGAAGCTTTCTTT

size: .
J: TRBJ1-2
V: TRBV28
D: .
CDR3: CASSLGTYGYTF
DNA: TGTGCCAGCAGTTTAGGGACGTACGGCTACACCTTC

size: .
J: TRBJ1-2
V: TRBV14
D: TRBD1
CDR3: CASSHTRQGVSGYTF
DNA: TGTGCCAGCAGCCACACCAGACAGGGAGTCTCTGGCTACACCTTC

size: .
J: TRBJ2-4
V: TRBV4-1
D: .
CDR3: CASSQMGPTKNIQYF
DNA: TGCGCCAGCAGCCAAATGGGACCCACCAAAAACATTCAGTACTTC

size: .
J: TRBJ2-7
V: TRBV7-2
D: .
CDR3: CASSSGTFSYEQYF
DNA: TGTGCCAGCAGTTCCGGGACGTTCTCCTACGAGCAGTACTTC

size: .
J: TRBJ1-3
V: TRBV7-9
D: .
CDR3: CASSPQPGHLSGNTIYF
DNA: TGTGCCAGCAGCCCACAGCCGGGACACCTCTCTGGAAACACCATATATTTT

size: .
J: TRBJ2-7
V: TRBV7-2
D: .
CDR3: CASSQDRMSYEQYF
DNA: TGTGCCAGCAGCCAAGACAGAATGTCCTACGAGCAGTACTTC

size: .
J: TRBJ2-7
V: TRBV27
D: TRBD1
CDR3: CASSPRTGSYEQYF
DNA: TGTGCCAGCAGTCCCCGGACAGGGAGCTACGAGCAGTACTTC

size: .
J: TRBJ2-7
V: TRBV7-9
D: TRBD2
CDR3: CASSSPGGYYEQYF
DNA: TGTGCCAGCAGCTCTCCGGGGGGATACTACGAGCAGTACTTC

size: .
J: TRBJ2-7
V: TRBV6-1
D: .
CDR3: CASSERPREQYF
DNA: TGTGCCAGCAGTGAACGACCGCGGGAGCAGTACTTC

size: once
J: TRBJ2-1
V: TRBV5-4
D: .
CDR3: CASSFGSRGSVMGSNNEQFF
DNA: TGTGCCAGCAGCTTTGGGAGTCGCGGGTCGGTAATGGGAAGCAACAATGAGCAGTTCTTC

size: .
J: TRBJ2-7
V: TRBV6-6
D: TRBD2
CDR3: CASRRTSGSSYEQYF
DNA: TGTGCCAGCAGAAGGACTAGCGGGTCTTCCTACGAGCAGTACTTC

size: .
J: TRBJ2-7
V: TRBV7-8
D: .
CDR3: CASSLRRPPSEQYF
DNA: TGTGCCAGCAGCTTAAGGCGCCCCCCATCCGAGCAGTACTTC

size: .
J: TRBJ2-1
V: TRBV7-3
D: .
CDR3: CASSLGADYNEQFF
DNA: TGTGCCAGCAGCTTAGGGGCTGACTACAATGAGCAGTTCTTC

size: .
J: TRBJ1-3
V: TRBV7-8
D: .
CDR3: CASSPRGRLGGNTIYF
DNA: TGTGCCAGCAGCCCCCGGGGGCGTCTCGGGGGAAACACCATATATTTT